What follows describes a single TCR beta chain. Its target is not known. Possible read error: a much larger clone is one base away. The record originates from a study of regulatory T cells in long-lasting Graves disease. The time point here: persistent/refractory GD, antithyroid drugs over 5 years with positive TRAb. RNA extracted from PBMCs served as the sequencing template. V lost 5 bases, J lost 6 bases, and 6 bases stayed unmatched. CDR1 SNHLY and CDR2 FYNNEI come from the germline V gene. This CDR3 has 14 amino acids. Relying on iRepertoire HTBI primers and Arm-PCR of CDR3 regions, the team built TCR beta libraries. In the source study's methods: Identified across the samples were some 67 TRBV segments and over 11 TRBJ segments. TCRdb analysed the multiplex PCR reads with MiXCR anew, one entry per CDR3 protein. TCRdb's processing, not the authors' own work, is the source of the V and J calls. This table holds approximately 500,000 distinct CDR3 sequences, about 22% found once.

Overall study findings and caveats: For persistent Graves' patients, TCR diversity was lower than for newly diagnosed ones.

The chain is built from TRBV2 and TRBJ1-1; 10 bases map to TRBD1. Specimen: peripheral blood mononuclear cells (PBMCs), collected when the disease was refractory, from a patient treated with antithyroid drugs. This sequence originates from a female donor with Graves disease. The CDR3 spells CASSTWDRGAEAFF. As DNA, the CDR3 is TGTGCCAGCAGTACCTGGGACAGGGGAGCTGAAGCTTTCTTT. The complete variable domain, with remaining parts taken from reference TRBV2 and TRBJ1-1, reads EPEVTQTPSHQVTQMGQEVILRCVPISNHLYFYWYRQILGQKVEFLVSFYNNEISEKSEIFDDQFSVERPDGSNFTLKIRSTKLEDSAMYFCASSTWDRGAEAFFGQGTRLTVV.